The 4 T cell receptor beta chains below come from one sample, sequenced in a study of Siglec-9 on CD8 T cells in melanoma. TCRdb's table, derived via immunoSEQ multiplex PCR, lists solely in-frame clones and lacks some. The sample records 30,000 to 45,000 clones, roughly four fifths being singletons. The specimen was Siglec-9- CD8+ T cells sorted from blood. All receptors come from a human donor in good health.

The chain joins TRBV28 to TRBJ2-1; D is unclear. The V end was cut by 7 bases, the J end by 6 bases, with 19 bases between. CDR1 and CDR2 (germline): MDHEN, SYDVKM. The CDR3 extends over 15 amino acids. CDR3 amino acids: CASTSGVGKSNEQFF. Here the CDR3 DNA reads TGTGCCAGCACCTCTGGGGTGGGGAAATCCAATGAGCAGTTCTTC. Variable domain in full (rest from reference TRBV28 and TRBJ2-1): DVKVTQSSRYLVKRTGEKVFLECVQDMDHENMFWYRQDPGLGLRLIYFSYDVKMKEKGDIPEGYSVSREKKERFSLILESASTNQTSMYLCASTSGVGKSNEQFFGPGTRLTVL.

V usage is TRBV21-1 and J usage is TRBJ2-1; the D call in the table, TRBD2, was not verified against the DNA. TRBV21-1 is listed as a pseudogene. CDR3 size: 17 residues. CDR3 DNA: TGTGCCAGCAGCAACAAGTCCGGGACTACAGTTGGCGATGAGCAGTTCTTC. Its translation is CASSNKSGTTVGDEQFF.

The chain joins TRBV27 to TRBJ2-7; 7 bases align to TRBD1. Germline V lookup: CDR1 MNHEY, CDR2 SMNVEV (reference sequence). The CDR3 is made up of 18 amino acids. The trim removed 1 base at V and 0 bases at J, leaving 12 bases unmatched. The CDR3 nucleotides are TGTGCCAGCAGTTTATGGACCCCTGGGACAGTTCTCTCCTACGAGCAGTACTTC. Translation: CASSLWTPGTVLSYEQYF.

V usage is TRBV7-6 and J usage is TRBJ2-1; TRBD2 agrees at 7 bases. V shed 0 bases and J 12 bases; nucleotides not matched to a gene: 5. Per germline, CDR1 SGHVS and CDR2 FNYEAQ. The length of the CDR3 is 13 residues. Here the CDR3 DNA reads TGTGCCAGCAGCTTAGCGGGGGACTACCGGCAGTTCTTC. This gives the protein CASSLAGDYRQFF.